This T cell receptor beta chain was captured in a study of T cell repertoires in cytomegalovirus infection. Turning to the study itself: Public TCR beta signature analysis indicated the presence of both CMV infection and matching HLA type. Overall study results and limits: Identification of carriers of CMV plus the relevant HLA was performed using cumulative public TCR beta family frequency.

As for this clonotype: Its antigen is still unknown.

Using its own MiXCR run on the reads, TCRdb lists one record per CDR3 protein. The sample carries some 220,000 distinct CDR3 sequences, around 35% recorded once. The receptor was isolated from a human donor in good health (CMV status not recorded). Some clones in this sample may be carry-over from other donors' samples. The source material was CD8+ T cells from cultured PBMCs, sampled from culture after CMV antigen stimulation.

CDR3 residues: CASSSSVEAFF. As DNA, the CDR3 is TGTGCCAGTAGTAGTTCCGTTGAAGCTTTCTTT. The chain links TRBV19 to TRBJ1-1; no reliable D call. Germline V gives CDR1 LNHDA, CDR2 SQIVND (reference sequence). The CDR3 runs to 11 residues. V lost 4 bases to trimming and J lost 7 bases, with 7 bases between them.